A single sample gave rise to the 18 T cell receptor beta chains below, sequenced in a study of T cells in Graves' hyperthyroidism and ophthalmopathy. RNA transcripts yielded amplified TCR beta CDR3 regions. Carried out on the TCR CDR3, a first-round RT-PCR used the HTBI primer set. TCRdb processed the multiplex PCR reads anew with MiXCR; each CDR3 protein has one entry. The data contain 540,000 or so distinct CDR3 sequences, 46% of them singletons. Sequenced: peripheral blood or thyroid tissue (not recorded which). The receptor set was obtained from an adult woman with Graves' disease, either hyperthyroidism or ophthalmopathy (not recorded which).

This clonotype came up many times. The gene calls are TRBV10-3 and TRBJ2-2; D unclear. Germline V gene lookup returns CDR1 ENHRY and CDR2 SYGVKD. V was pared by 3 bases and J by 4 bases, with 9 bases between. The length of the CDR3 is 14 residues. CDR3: CAISDSLRTGELFF. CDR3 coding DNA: TGTGCCATCAGTGATAGTTTGCGCACCGGGGAGCTGTTTTTT.

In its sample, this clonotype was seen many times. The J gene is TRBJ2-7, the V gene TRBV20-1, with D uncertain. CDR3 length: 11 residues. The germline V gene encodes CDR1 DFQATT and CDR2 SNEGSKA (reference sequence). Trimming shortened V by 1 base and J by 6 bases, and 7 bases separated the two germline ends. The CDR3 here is CSARGLIEQYF. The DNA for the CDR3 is TGCAGTGCTAGAGGGCTGATCGAGCAGTACTTC.

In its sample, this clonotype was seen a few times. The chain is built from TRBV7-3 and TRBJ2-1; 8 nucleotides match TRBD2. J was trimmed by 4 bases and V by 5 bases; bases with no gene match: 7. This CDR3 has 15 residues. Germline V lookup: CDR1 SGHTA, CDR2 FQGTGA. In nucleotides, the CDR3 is TGTGCCAGCAGCCAAAGGATAGCGGGATACAATGAGCAGTTCTTC. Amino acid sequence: CASSQRIAGYNEQFF.

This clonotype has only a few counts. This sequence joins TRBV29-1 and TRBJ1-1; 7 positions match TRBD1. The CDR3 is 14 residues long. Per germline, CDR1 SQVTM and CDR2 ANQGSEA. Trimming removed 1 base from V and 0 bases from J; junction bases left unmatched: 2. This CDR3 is CSVEAGQLNTEAFF. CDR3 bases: TGCAGCGTTGAAGCGGGACAGCTGAACACTGAAGCTTTCTTT.

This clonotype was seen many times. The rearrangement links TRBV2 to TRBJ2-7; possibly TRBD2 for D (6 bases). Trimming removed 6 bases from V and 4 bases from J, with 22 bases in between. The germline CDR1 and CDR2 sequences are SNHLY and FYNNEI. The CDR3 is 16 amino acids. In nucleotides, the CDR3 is TGTGCCAGCAGCCCCACATCCGGACTACAGACTTACGAGCAGTACTTC. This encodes CASSPTSGLQTYEQYF. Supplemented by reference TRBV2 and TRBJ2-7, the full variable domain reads EPEVTQTPSHQVTQMGQEVILRCVPISNHLYFYWYRQILGQKVEFLVSFYNNEISEKSEIFDDQFSVERPDGSNFTLKIRSTKLEDSAMYFCASSPTSGLQTYEQYFGPGTRLTVT.

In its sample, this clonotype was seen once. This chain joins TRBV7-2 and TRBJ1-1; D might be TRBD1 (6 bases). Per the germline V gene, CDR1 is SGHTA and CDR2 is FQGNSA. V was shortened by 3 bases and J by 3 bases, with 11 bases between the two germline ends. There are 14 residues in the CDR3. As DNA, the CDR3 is TGTGCCAGCAGCTTTCTGGGGGCGGACACTGAAGCTTTCTTT. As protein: CASSFLGADTEAFF.

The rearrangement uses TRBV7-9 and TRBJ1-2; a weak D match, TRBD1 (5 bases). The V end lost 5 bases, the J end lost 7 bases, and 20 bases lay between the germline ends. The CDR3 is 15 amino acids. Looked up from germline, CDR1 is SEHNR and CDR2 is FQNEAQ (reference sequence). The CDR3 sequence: CASSRHGGLAGGYTF. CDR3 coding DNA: TGTGCCAGCAGCCGACATGGGGGATTGGCAGGTGGCTACACCTTC.

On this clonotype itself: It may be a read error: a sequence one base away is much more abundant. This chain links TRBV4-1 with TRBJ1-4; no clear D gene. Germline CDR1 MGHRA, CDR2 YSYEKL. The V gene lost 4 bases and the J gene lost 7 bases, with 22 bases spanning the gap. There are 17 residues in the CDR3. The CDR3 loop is CASSPSPRRSWGEKLFF. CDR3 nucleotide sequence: TGCGCCAGCAGCCCCTCCCCAAGGCGGAGTTGGGGTGAAAAACTGTTTTTT.

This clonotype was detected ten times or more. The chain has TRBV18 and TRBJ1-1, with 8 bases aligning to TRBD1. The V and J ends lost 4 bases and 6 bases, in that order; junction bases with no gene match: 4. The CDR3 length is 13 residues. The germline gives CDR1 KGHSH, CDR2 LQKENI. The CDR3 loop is CASSLGTGAEAFF. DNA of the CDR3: TGTGCCAGCTCACTCGGGACAGGTGCTGAAGCTTTCTTT.

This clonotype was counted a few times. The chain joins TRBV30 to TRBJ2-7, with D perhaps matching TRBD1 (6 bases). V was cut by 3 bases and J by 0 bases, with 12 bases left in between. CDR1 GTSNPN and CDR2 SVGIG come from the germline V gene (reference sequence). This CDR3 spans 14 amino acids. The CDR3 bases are TGTGCCTGGAGACACCCGACAGGCTCCTACGAGCAGTACTTC. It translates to CAWRHPTGSYEQYF.

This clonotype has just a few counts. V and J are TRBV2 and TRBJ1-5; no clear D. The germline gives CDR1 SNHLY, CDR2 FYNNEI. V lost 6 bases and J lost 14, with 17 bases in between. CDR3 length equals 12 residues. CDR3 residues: CASSASGRYEHF. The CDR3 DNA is TGTGCCAGCAGCGCTAGCGGCCGTTACGAGCATTTT.

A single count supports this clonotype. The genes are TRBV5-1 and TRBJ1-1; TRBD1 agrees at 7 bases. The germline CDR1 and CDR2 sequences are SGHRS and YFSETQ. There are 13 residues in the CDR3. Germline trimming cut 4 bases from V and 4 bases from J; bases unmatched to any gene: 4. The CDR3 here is CASSQQGSTEAFF. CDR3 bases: TGCGCCAGCAGCCAACAGGGGAGCACTGAAGCTTTCTTT.

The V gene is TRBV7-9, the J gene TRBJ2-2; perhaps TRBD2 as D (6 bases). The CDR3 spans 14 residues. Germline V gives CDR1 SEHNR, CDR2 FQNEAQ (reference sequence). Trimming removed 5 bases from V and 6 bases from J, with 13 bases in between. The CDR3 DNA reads TGTGCCAGCAGCCGTATGGCGGGACCCGGGGAGCTGTTTTTT. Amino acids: CASSRMAGPGELFF.

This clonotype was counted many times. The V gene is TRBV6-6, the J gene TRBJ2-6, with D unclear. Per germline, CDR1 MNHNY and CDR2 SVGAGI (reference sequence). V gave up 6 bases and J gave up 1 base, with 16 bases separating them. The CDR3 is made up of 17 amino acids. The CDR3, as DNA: TGTGCCAGCAGGACGGGTCAATTCCTATCTGGGGCCAACGTCCTGACTTTC. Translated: CASRTGQFLSGANVLTF.

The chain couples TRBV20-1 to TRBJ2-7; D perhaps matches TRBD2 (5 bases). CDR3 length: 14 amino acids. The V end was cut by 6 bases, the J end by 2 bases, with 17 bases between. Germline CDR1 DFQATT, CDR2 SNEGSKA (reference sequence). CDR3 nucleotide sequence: TGCAGTGCCAGCGCAGAGGGCTTTACCTACGAGCAGTACTTC. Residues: CSASAEGFTYEQYF.

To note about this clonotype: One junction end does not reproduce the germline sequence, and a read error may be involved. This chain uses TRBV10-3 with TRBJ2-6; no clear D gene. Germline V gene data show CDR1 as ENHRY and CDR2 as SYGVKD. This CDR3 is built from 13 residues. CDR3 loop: CAISEQRLGTEAF. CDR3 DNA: TGTGCCATCAGTGAACAAAGGTTGGGAACTGAAGCTTTC.

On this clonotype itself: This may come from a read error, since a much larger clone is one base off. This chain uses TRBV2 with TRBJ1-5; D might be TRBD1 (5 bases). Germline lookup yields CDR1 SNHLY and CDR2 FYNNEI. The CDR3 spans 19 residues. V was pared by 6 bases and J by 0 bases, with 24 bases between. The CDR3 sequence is CASSAHPGPLFYSNQPQHF. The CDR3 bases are TGTGCCAGCAGCGCCCACCCGGGACCTCTCTTTTATAGCAATCAGCCCCAGCATTTT.

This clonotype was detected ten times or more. Here the CDR3 reads CASSSGTASGPQHF. The CDR3, as DNA: TGTGCCAGCAGCTCGGGGACAGCCTCGGGGCCCCAGCATTTT. V is TRBV7-8 and J is TRBJ1-5; 7 bases agree with TRBD1. The CDR3 extends over 14 amino acids. V lost 4 bases to trimming and J lost 9 bases; unmatched junction nucleotides: 9. Germline CDR1 is SGHVS and CDR2 is FQNEAQ.